The next 12 T cell receptor beta chains were all read from a single sample in a study of blood T cell repertoires in COVID-19. Produced via immunoSEQ multiplex PCR; TCRdb's table is partial and in-frame only. The repertoire holds approximately 100,000 clones, 75% to 90% seen once, with 1.5% to 2% in the top ten. Input material: peripheral blood. The origin of the receptors is a woman in her seventies with active or convalescent COVID-19.

The chain employs TRBV3-1 (or the pseudogene TRBV3-2) and TRBJ2-1; 7 positions agree with TRBD1. J was trimmed by 6 bases and V by 3 bases; bases with no gene match: 5. Germline CDR1 reads LGHDT; CDR2 reads YNNKEL (reference sequence). CDR3 length equals 14 residues. The CDR3, as DNA: TGTGCCAGCAGCCACGGGACAGCATCCAATGAGCAGTTCTTC. Amino acids: CASSHGTASNEQFF.

The rearrangement uses TRBV24-1 and TRBJ2-3; weak D call: TRBD2 (5 bases). The CDR3 spans 15 residues. V was shortened by 7 bases and J by 3 bases, with 16 bases between the two germline ends. Looked up from germline, CDR1 is KGHDR and CDR2 is SFDVKD. The CDR3 loop reads CATSSTGIATDTQYF. DNA for the CDR3: TGTGCCACCAGCTCGACGGGGATAGCGACAGATACGCAGTATTTT.

The rearrangement links TRBV30 to TRBJ1-2; D call uncertain. With 3 bases removed from V and 7 bases from J, the gap between germline ends came to 6 bases. Germline V CDR1 and CDR2: GTSNPN, SVGIG (reference sequence). This CDR3 has 10 residues. In DNA, the CDR3 is TGTGCCTGGAGGAGAGGTGGCTACACCTTC. It codes for CAWRRGGYTF.

In its sample, this clone was seen a few times. The rearrangement joins TRBV5-1 to TRBJ2-1; TRBD2 matches at 8 bases. Germline values: CDR1 SGHRS, CDR2 YFSETQ. J was trimmed by 0 bases and V by 7 bases; bases with no gene match: 3. The CDR3 runs to 14 residues. The CDR3 is CASAGGSSYNEQFF. The CDR3 DNA reads as TGCGCCAGCGCGGGAGGCAGCTCCTACAATGAGCAGTTCTTC.

As DNA, the CDR3 is TGCGCCAGCAGCCCCCGGGGGGGGGCTAGCACAGATACGCAGTATTTT. Translation gives CASSPRGGASTDTQYF. The V call is TRBV5-1, the J call TRBJ2-3; 8 nucleotides line up with TRBD2. Germline V lookup: CDR1 SGHRS, CDR2 YFSETQ. V gave up 4 bases and J gave up 0 bases; unmatched junction bases: 7. The CDR3 is 16 amino acids.

This chain joins TRBV27 and TRBJ1-5; D not resolved. The CDR3 is 16 amino acids. Trimming took off 1 base at V and 2 bases at J, with 12 bases between the two ends. CDR1 and CDR2 from the germline V gene are MNHEY and SMNVEV (reference sequence). CDR3 nucleotides: TGTGCCAGCAGTTTATATCCACCTCAGGGCAATCAGCCCCAGCATTTT. Protein: CASSLYPPQGNQPQHF.

The table lists this clone with a few counts. The chain links TRBV24-1 to TRBJ1-4; D gene ambiguous. The V gene's germline CDR1 is KGHDR and CDR2 SFDVKD. This CDR3 region has 12 residues. Trimming shortened V by 2 bases and J by 8 bases, and 5 bases separated the two germline ends. The CDR3 spells CATSDSREKLFF. CDR3 DNA sequence: TGTGCCACCAGTGATTCGCGAGAAAAACTGTTTTTT.

The chain joins TRBV2 to TRBJ1-5, with TRBD1 matching over 7 bases. CDR1 SNHLY and CDR2 FYNNEI come from the germline V gene. The CDR3 is 15 residues long. J gave up 6 bases and V 6 bases, and 11 bases lay outside the gene matches. CDR3 protein: CASSDRDRGVQPQHF. CDR3 coding DNA: TGTGCCAGCAGCGACCGGGACAGAGGGGTTCAGCCCCAGCATTTT.

The V call is TRBV7-9, the J call TRBJ2-7; a weak D match, TRBD2 (5 bases). From germline, CDR1 is SEHNR and CDR2 FQNEAQ (reference sequence). V was clipped by 4 bases and J by 3 bases, with 16 bases between them. This CDR3 contains 15 residues. The DNA of the CDR3 is TGTGCCAGCAGCTCCCGAACTACTAGAATCTACGAGCAGTACTTC. This sequence encodes CASSSRTTRIYEQYF.

This clone turned up a few times. This sequence joins TRBV5-5 and TRBJ2-7; 7 positions agree with TRBD2. Trimming took 8 bases from V and 0 from J; bases not matched to a gene: 11. Germline loops: CDR1 SGHKS, CDR2 YYEKEE (reference sequence). The CDR3 extends over 15 amino acids. The CDR3 here is CASGPGLLSSYEQYF. The DNA of the CDR3 is TGTGCCAGTGGGCCGGGACTACTGAGCTCCTACGAGCAGTACTTC.

The V gene is TRBV21-1, the J gene TRBJ1-2. TRBV21-1 is reported as a pseudogene. The CDR3 contains 16 residues. The DNA of the CDR3 is TGTGCCAGCAGCAAAGGAGGGAGATCCCGGGCCCCTCATAGACTCTTC. Protein sequence: CASSKGGRSRAPHRLF.

This clone appeared a few times. The chain is built from TRBV7-8 and TRBJ1-2; 9 bases align to TRBD1. Germline CDR1 and CDR2: SGHVS and FQNEAQ. Trimming at V came to 3 bases and at J to 4 bases, leaving 9 bases not matched to a gene. The CDR3 spans 16 residues. Here the CDR3 DNA reads TGTGCCAGCAGCTTGTACCCCGGACAGGGGACCTATGGCTACACCTTC. This translates into CASSLYPGQGTYGYTF.